This is a list of T cell receptor beta chains from one sample in a study of cytomegalovirus exposure and HLA in healthy donors. The repertoire was sequenced with immunoSEQ multiplex PCR; TCRdb's copy has only in-frame clones and lacks some. The sample data list 100,000 to 150,000 clones. The sample consisted of PBMCs. These receptors were collected from a young man in good health and CMV-seronegative. CDR3s include the opening cysteine and the closing phenylalanine or tryptophan. The D gene is left open where the match is weak.

D: -
V: TRBV5-1
J: TRBJ2-7
CDR3: CASSLEKGRYEQYF
DNA: TGCGCCAGCAGCTTGGAAAAGGGGCGGTACGAGCAGTACTTC

D: -
V: TRBV28
J: TRBJ2-1
CDR3: CASNLGVSHNEQFF
DNA: TGTGCCAGCAACCTAGGGGTATCCCACAATGAGCAGTTCTTC

D: TRBD1
V: TRBV28
J: TRBJ2-7
CDR3: CASSFPPGQGIHEQYF
DNA: TGTGCCAGCAGTTTTCCCCCGGGACAGGGAATCCACGAGCAGTACTTC

D: -
V: TRBV27
J: TRBJ1-6
CDR3: CASSKRDTNNSPLHF
DNA: TGTGCCAGCAGTAAGAGGGACACGAACAATTCACCCCTCCACTTT

D: TRBD2
V: TRBV9
J: TRBJ2-7
CDR3: CASSAQRENHEQYF
DNA: TGTGCCAGCAGCGCCCAGCGGGAGAACCACGAGCAGTACTTC

D: -
V: TRBV5-4
J: TRBJ1-2
CDR3: CASSPPPGLLNYGYTF
DNA: TGTGCCAGCAGCCCCCCCCCGGGACTACTTAACTATGGCTACACCTTC

D: TRBD1
V: TRBV23-1
J: TRBJ2-3
CDR3: CASSPPRTGGDTQYF
DNA: TGCGCCAGCAGCCCCCCGAGGACAGGGGGCGATACGCAGTATTTT

D: -
V: TRBV4-1
J: TRBJ2-7
CDR3: CASSPPEGSYEQYF
DNA: TGCGCCAGCAGCCCCCCCGAGGGATCCTACGAGCAGTACTTC

D: TRBD2
V: TRBV4-1
J: TRBJ2-2
CDR3: CASSGLAVMTGELFF
DNA: TGCGCCAGCAGCGGGCTAGCGGTTATGACCGGGGAGCTGTTTTTT

D: -
V: TRBV2
J: TRBJ1-6
CDR3: CASSGRQGLGSPLHF
DNA: TGTGCCAGCAGTGGCCGGCAGGGCCTTGGTTCACCCCTCCACTTT

D: TRBD1
V: TRBV11-1
J: TRBJ2-5
CDR3: CASSFGQAVGQETQYF
DNA: TGTGCCAGCAGCTTCGGACAGGCGGTGGGCCAAGAGACCCAGTACTTC

D: -
V: TRBV5-6
J: TRBJ1-1
CDR3: CASSLIGVDTEAFF
DNA: TGTGCCAGCAGCTTGATAGGGGTCGACACTGAAGCTTTCTTT

D: -
V: TRBV9
J: TRBJ2-1
CDR3: CASGTYNEQFF
DNA: TGTGCCAGCGGGACTTACAATGAGCAGTTCTTC

D: -
V: TRBV7-8
J: TRBJ2-7
CDR3: CASSLEWGDYEQYF
DNA: TGTGCCAGCAGCTTAGAGTGGGGGGACTACGAGCAGTACTTC

D: -
V: TRBV5-1
J: TRBJ2-1
CDR3: CASSFPYNEQFF
DNA: TGCGCCAGCAGCTTCCCATACAATGAGCAGTTCTTC

D: -
V: TRBV25-1
J: TRBJ2-1
CDR3: CASSEFPKQFF
DNA: TGTGCCAGCAGTGAATTCCCAAAGCAGTTCTTC

D: -
V: TRBV11-3
J: TRBJ1-1
CDR3: CASSLGTGYTEAFF
DNA: TGTGCCAGCAGCTTAGGAACGGGGTACACTGAAGCTTTCTTT

D: -
V: TRBV27
J: TRBJ1-2
CDR3: CASRPLSQSRNYGYTF
DNA: TGTGCCAGCAGACCCCTGAGCCAATCACGCAACTATGGCTACACCTTC

D: -
V: TRBV5-1
J: TRBJ2-5
CDR3: CASSLVRQYQETQYF
DNA: TGCGCCAGCAGCTTGGTGAGACAGTACCAAGAGACCCAGTACTTC

D: TRBD2
V: TRBV9
J: TRBJ2-5
CDR3: CASSVVGTSEETQYF
DNA: TGTGCCAGCAGCGTAGTTGGGACTAGCGAAGAGACCCAGTACTTC

D: -
V: TRBV18
J: TRBJ1-2
CDR3: CASSPDSSSDYGYTF
DNA: TGTGCCAGCTCACCCGACAGTTCTAGTGACTATGGCTACACCTTC

D: TRBD1
V: TRBV29-1
J: TRBJ1-5
CDR3: CSVALGGDRINQPQHF
DNA: TGCAGCGTTGCTCTAGGGGGCGACAGAATCAATCAGCCCCAGCATTTT

D: -
V: TRBV5-1
J: TRBJ2-5
CDR3: CASSLQASVETQYF
DNA: TGCGCCAGCAGCTTGCAGGCGTCGGTGGAGACCCAGTACTTC

D: -
V: TRBV19
J: TRBJ1-5
CDR3: CASKNQGNQPQHF
DNA: TGTGCCAGTAAGAATCAGGGCAATCAGCCCCAGCATTTT

D: TRBD1
V: TRBV15
J: TRBJ2-1
CDR3: CATSRPMDRYESNEQFF
DNA: TGTGCCACCAGCAGACCAATGGACAGGTATGAGTCCAATGAGCAGTTCTTC

D: -
V: TRBV6-1
J: TRBJ2-6
CDR3: CASSEFAGTQGTGANVLTF
DNA: TGTGCCAGCAGTGAATTCGCGGGGACACAGGGGACTGGGGCCAACGTCCTGACTTTC

D: -
V: TRBV5-4
J: TRBJ1-2
CDR3: CASSYTGTSLNGYTF
DNA: TGTGCCAGCAGCTACACAGGGACCTCGTTGAATGGCTACACCTTC

D: TRBD1
V: TRBV6-1
J: TRBJ1-5
CDR3: CASGSTRGPSQPQHF
DNA: TGTGCCAGCGGTTCAACCAGGGGGCCGAGTCAGCCCCAGCATTTT

D: -
V: TRBV9
J: TRBJ2-3
CDR3: CASSVAQSDTQYF
DNA: TGTGCCAGCAGCGTAGCCCAGTCAGATACGCAGTATTTT

D: -
V: TRBV11-3
J: TRBJ2-7
CDR3: CASSLDTNEQYF
DNA: TGTGCCAGCAGCTTAGATACAAACGAGCAGTACTTC

D: -
V: TRBV4-1
J: TRBJ2-1
CDR3: CASSLIGGGNNEQFF
DNA: TGCGCCAGCAGCCTCATAGGGGGGGGGAACAATGAGCAGTTCTTC

D: TRBD1
V: TRBV7-9
J: TRBJ1-2
CDR3: CASSPGTGLPPNYGYTF
DNA: TGTGCCAGCAGCCCGGGGACAGGCCTACCGCCTAACTATGGCTACACCTTC

D: TRBD1
V: TRBV5-5
J: TRBJ2-6
CDR3: CASSSMGQATGANVLTF
DNA: TGTGCCAGCAGCTCGATGGGACAGGCCACTGGGGCCAACGTCCTGACTTTC

D: -
V: TRBV18
J: TRBJ1-5
CDR3: CASSDTIQGGQPQHF
DNA: TGTGCCAGCTCCGATACTATCCAGGGCGGACAGCCCCAGCATTTT

D: -
V: TRBV2
J: TRBJ1-5
CDR3: CASSGRLVNQPQHF
DNA: TGTGCCAGCAGTGGCAGGTTGGTCAATCAGCCCCAGCATTTT

D: -
V: TRBV7-9
J: TRBJ2-5
CDR3: CASRLPVQHGETQYF
DNA: TGTGCCAGCAGACTACCTGTACAACATGGAGAGACCCAGTACTTC

D: -
V: TRBV6-5
J: TRBJ2-7
CDR3: CASSYSIARGDYEQYF
DNA: TGTGCCAGCAGTTACTCGATCGCCAGGGGGGACTACGAGCAGTACTTC

D: TRBD1
V: TRBV14
J: TRBJ2-1
CDR3: CASSQPGTGVVDEQFF
DNA: TGTGCCAGCAGCCAACCCGGGACAGGGGTTGTCGATGAGCAGTTCTTC

D: TRBD1
V: TRBV30
J: TRBJ1-6
CDR3: CAWSVLSVGQGGSPLHF
DNA: TGTGCCTGGAGTGTACTCTCTGTCGGACAGGGAGGTTCACCCCTCCACTTT

D: -
V: TRBV19
J: TRBJ2-3
CDR3: CASSYLSTGLFTDTQYF
DNA: TGTGCCAGTAGCTACTTAAGCACAGGGCTTTTCACAGATACGCAGTATTTT

D: -
V: TRBV29-1
J: TRBJ1-2
CDR3: CSVATGANYGYTF
DNA: TGCAGCGTGGCGACAGGAGCTAACTATGGCTACACCTTC

D: -
V: TRBV7-6
J: TRBJ1-1
CDR3: CASTRPGGLNTEAFF
DNA: TGTGCCAGCACCCGCCCGGGGGGTCTGAACACTGAAGCTTTCTTT

D: TRBD2
V: TRBV28
J: TRBJ2-7
CDR3: CASLEAGGYEQYF
DNA: TGTGCCAGCTTAGAAGCGGGAGGCTACGAGCAGTACTTC

D: -
V: TRBV12-5
J: TRBJ2-7
CDR3: CASGLVGSGEQYF
DNA: TGTGCTAGTGGTTTGGTTGGGTCAGGCGAGCAGTACTTC

D: -
V: TRBV30
J: TRBJ2-2
CDR3: CAWSVTLITGELFF
DNA: TGTGCCTGGAGTGTGACACTTATCACCGGGGAGCTGTTTTTT

D: -
V: TRBV6-1
J: TRBJ1-1
CDR3: CASSGPQAFF
DNA: TGTGCCAGCAGTGGGCCGCAAGCTTTCTTT

D: TRBD2
V: TRBV5-1
J: TRBJ2-5
CDR3: CASSLPSSGRAQGTQYF
DNA: TGCGCCAGCAGCTTGCCGTCTAGCGGGAGGGCCCAAGGGACCCAGTACTTC

D: -
V: TRBV30
J: TRBJ1-2
CDR3: CAWTLRGIREGYTF
DNA: TGTGCCTGGACCCTAAGGGGGATACGGGAAGGCTACACCTTC

D: TRBD1
V: TRBV30
J: TRBJ1-5
CDR3: CAWSAPNGQGHVGPHF
DNA: TGTGCCTGGAGTGCCCCCAACGGACAGGGCCATGTAGGTCCGCATTTT

D: -
V: TRBV18
J: TRBJ2-7
CDR3: CASSPFDSSYEQYF
DNA: TGTGCCAGCTCACCCTTCGACAGCTCCTACGAGCAGTACTTC

D: TRBD1
V: TRBV9
J: TRBJ2-1
CDR3: CASSVEGAERPQFF
DNA: TGTGCCAGCAGCGTAGAGGGGGCCGAGCGGCCTCAGTTCTTC

D: TRBD1
V: TRBV7-9
J: TRBJ1-4
CDR3: CASSGVRGRNNEKLFF
DNA: TGTGCCAGCAGCGGGGTCAGGGGGCGAAATAATGAAAAACTGTTTTTT

D: -
V: TRBV7-9
J: TRBJ1-2
CDR3: CASSFRGPEGGYTF
DNA: TGTGCCAGCAGCTTCCGGGGCCCGGAGGGTGGCTACACCTTC

D: TRBD1
V: TRBV23-1
J: TRBJ1-1
CDR3: CASPRTGDTEAFF
DNA: TGCGCCAGCCCTCGGACAGGGGACACTGAAGCTTTCTTT

D: -
V: TRBV5-6
J: TRBJ2-7
CDR3: CASSPSRDKISYEQYF
DNA: TGTGCCAGCAGTCCTTCCAGGGACAAAATTTCCTACGAGCAGTACTTC